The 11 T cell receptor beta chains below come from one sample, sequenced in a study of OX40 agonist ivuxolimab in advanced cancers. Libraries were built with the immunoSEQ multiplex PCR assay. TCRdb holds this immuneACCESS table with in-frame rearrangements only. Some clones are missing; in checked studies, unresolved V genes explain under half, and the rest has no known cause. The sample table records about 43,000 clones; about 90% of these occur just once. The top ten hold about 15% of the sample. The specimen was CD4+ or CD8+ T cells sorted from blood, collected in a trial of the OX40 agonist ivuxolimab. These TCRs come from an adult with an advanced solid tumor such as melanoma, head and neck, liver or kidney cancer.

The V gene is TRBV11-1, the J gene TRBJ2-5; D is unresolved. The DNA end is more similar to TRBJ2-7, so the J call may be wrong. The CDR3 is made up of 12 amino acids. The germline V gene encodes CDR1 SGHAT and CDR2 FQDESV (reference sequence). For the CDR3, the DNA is TGTGCCAGCAGCTCGGACTCCTACGAGCAGTACTTC. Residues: CASSSDSYEQYF.

The CDR3 sequence: CASSIWTGSYEQYV. In DNA, the CDR3 is TGTGCCAGCAGTATATGGACAGGGTCCTACGAGCAGTACGTC. This chain uses TRBV6-1 with TRBJ2-7; 8 nucleotides line up with TRBD1. The CDR3 length is 14 residues. The junction had 4 bases not matched to a gene; V was cut back by 5 bases and J by 1 base. Germline-derived CDR1 and CDR2 are MNHNS and SASEGT.

CDR3: CASSPTRQGPFLYGYTF. CDR3 DNA: TGTGCCAGCAGCCCCACCAGACAGGGCCCTTTTCTCTATGGCTACACCTTC. V gene TRBV7-6 combines with J gene TRBJ1-2; 7 positions agree with TRBD1. Per the germline V gene, CDR1 is SGHVS and CDR2 is FNYEAQ. V gave up 5 bases and J gave up 4 bases; unmatched junction bases: 16. The CDR3 covers 17 residues.

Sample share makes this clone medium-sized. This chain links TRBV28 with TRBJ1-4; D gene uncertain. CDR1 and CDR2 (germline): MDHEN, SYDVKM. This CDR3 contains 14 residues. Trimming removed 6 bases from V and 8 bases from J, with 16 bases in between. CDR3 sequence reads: CASRSHPMGEKLFF. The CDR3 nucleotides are TGTGCCAGCAGATCACACCCCATGGGGGAAAAACTGTTTTTT. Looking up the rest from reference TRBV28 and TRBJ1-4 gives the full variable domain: DVKVTQSSRYLVKRTGEKVFLECVQDMDHENMFWYRQDPGLGLRLIYFSYDVKMKEKGDIPEGYSVSREKKERFSLILESASTNQTSMYLCASRSHPMGEKLFFGSGTQLSVL.

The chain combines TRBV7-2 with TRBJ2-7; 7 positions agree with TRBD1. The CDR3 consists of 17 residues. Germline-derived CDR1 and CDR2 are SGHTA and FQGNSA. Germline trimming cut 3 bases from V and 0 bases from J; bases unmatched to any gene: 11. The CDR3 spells CASSFPRQGRDSYEQYF. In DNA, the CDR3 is TGTGCCAGCAGCTTCCCCCGACAGGGAAGGGACTCCTACGAGCAGTACTTC.

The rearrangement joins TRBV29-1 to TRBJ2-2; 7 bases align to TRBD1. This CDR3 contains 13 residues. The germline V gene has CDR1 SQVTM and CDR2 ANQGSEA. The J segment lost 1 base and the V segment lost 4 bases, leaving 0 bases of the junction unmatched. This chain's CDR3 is CSVGQGNTGELFF. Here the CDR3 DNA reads TGCAGCGTTGGACAGGGGAACACCGGGGAGCTGTTTTTT.

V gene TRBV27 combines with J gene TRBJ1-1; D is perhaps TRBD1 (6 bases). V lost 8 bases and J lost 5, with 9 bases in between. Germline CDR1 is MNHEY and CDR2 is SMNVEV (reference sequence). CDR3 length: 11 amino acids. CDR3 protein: CASLTGTEAFF. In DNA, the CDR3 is TGTGCCAGCCTGACAGGAACTGAAGCTTTCTTT.

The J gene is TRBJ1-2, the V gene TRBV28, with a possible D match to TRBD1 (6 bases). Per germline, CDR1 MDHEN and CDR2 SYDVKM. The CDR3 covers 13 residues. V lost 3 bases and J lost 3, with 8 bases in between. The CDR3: CASSLRQDYGYTF. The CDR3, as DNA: TGTGCCAGCAGTTTGCGACAGGACTATGGCTACACCTTC.

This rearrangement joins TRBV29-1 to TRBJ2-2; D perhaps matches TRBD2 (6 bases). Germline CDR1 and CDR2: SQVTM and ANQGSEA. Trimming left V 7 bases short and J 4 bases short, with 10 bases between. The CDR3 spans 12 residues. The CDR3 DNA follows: TGCAGCGGAACTAGCATCACCGGGGAGCTGTTTTTT. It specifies CSGTSITGELFF.

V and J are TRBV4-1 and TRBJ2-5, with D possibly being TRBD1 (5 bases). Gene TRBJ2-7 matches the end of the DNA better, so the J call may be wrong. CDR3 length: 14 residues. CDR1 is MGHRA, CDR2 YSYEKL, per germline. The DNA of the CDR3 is TGCGCCAGCAGCCTGGGGCAGGGCTCCTACGAGCAGTACTTC. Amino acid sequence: CASSLGQGSYEQYF.

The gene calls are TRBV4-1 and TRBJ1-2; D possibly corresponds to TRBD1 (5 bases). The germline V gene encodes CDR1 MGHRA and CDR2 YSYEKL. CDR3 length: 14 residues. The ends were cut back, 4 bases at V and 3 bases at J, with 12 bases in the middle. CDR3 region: CASSLITGDYGYTF. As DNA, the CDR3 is TGCGCCAGCAGCCTAATCACAGGAGACTATGGCTACACCTTC.